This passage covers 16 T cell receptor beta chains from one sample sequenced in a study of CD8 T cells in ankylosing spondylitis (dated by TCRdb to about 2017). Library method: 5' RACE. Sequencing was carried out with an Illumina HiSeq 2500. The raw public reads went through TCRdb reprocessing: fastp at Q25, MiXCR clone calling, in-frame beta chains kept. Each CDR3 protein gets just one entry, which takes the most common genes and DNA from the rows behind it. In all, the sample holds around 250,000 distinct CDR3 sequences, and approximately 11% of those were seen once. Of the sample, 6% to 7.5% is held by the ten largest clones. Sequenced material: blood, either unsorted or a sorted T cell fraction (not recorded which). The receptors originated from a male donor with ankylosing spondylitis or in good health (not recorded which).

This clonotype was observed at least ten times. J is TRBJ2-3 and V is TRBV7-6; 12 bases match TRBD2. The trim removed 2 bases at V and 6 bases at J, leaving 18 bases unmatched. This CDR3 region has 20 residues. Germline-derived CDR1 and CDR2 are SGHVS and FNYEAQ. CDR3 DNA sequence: TGTGCCAGCAGCTTAAATCTAGCGGGAGGGCCGGTTCGATCAGGGGATACGCAGTATTTT. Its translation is CASSLNLAGGPVRSGDTQYF.

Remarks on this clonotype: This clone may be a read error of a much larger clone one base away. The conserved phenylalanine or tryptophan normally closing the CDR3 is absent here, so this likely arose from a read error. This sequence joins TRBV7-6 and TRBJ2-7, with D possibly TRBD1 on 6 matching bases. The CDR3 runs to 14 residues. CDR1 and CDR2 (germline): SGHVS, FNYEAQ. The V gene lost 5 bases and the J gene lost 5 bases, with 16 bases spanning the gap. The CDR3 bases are TGTGCCAGCAGCCCCCGGACAGTGTCTCACGAGCAGTACTCC. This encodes CASSPRTVSHEQYS.

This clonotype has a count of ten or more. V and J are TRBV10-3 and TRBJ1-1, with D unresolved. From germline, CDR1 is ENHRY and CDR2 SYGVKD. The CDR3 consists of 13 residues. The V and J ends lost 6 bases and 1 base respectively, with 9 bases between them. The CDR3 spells CAIRRETNTEAFF. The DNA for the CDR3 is TGTGCCATCAGGCGGGAGACGAACACTGAAGCTTTCTTT.

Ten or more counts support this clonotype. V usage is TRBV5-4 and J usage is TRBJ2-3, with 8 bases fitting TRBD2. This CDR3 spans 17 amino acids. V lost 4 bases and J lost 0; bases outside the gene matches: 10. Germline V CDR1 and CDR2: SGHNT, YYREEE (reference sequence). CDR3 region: CASSHKPGTRSTDTQYF. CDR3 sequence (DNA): TGTGCCAGCAGCCACAAGCCCGGGACTAGGAGCACAGATACGCAGTATTTT.

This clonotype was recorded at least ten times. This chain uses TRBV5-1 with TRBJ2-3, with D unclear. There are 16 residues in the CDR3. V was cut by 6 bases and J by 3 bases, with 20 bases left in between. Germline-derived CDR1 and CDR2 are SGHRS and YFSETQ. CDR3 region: CASNLSPAGGTDTQYF. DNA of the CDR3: TGCGCCAGCAACCTCTCCCCAGCAGGTGGTACAGATACGCAGTATTTT.

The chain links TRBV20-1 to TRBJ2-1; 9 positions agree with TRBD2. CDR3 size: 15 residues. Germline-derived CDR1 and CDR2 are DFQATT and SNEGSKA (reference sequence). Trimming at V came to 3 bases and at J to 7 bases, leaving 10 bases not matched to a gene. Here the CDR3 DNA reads TGCAGTGCTAGGAGGGCGGGTCTAGCGGGGAATGAGCAGTTCTTC. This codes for CSARRAGLAGNEQFF.

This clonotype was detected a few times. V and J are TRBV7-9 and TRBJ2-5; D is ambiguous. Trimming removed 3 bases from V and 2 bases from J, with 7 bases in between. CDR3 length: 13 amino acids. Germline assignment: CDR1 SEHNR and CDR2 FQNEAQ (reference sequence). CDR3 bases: TGTGCCAGCAGCTTGACTGAACAAGAGACCCAGTACTTC. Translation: CASSLTEQETQYF.

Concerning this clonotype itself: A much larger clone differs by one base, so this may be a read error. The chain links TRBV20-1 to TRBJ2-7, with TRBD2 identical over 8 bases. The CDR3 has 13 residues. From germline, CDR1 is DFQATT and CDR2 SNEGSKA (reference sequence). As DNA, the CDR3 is TGCAGTGCTAGACTAGCGGGTTTCTACGTGCAGTACTTC. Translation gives CSARLAGFYVQYF.

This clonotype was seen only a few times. This CDR3 is CAAGTGLAGGRGETQYF. CDR3 sequence (DNA): TGTGCCGCCGGTACGGGACTAGCGGGGGGACGTGGAGAGACCCAGTACTTC. The chain employs TRBV11-2 and TRBJ2-5; 15 bases are shared with TRBD2. The CDR3 sequence is 17 residues long. Germline lookup yields CDR1 SGHAT and CDR2 FQNNGV. J gave up 4 bases and V 11 bases, and 14 bases lay outside the gene matches. The full variable domain, with the rest looked up from reference TRBV11-2 and TRBJ2-5, is EAGVAQSPRYKIIEKRQSVAFWCNPISGHATLYWYQQILGQGPKLLIQFQNNGVVDDSQLPKDRFSAERLKGVDSTLKIQPAKLEDSAVYLCAAGTGLAGGRGETQYFGPGTRLLVL.

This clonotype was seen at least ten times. CDR3 sequence reads: CASSLQSSGANVLTF. The CDR3 bases are TGCGCCAGCAGCCTGCAGAGCTCTGGGGCCAACGTCCTGACTTTC. The gene calls are TRBV5-1 and TRBJ2-6; D is unresolved. The CDR3 extends over 15 amino acids. V was pared by 4 bases and J by 0 bases, with 8 bases between. CDR1 and CDR2 (germline): SGHRS, YFSETQ.

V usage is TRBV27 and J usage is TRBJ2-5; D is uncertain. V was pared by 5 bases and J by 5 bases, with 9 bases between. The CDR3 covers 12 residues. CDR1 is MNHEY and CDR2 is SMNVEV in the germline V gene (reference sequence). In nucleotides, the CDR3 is TGTGCCAGCAGTCGATTTGGGGAGACCCAGTACTTC. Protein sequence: CASSRFGETQYF.

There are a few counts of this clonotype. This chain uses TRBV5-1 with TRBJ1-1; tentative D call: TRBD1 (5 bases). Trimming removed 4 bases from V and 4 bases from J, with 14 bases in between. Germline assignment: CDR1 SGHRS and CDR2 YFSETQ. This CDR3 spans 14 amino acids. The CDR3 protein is CASSLFGGSTEAFF. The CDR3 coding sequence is TGCGCCAGCAGCCTGTTTGGGGGAAGCACTGAAGCTTTCTTT.

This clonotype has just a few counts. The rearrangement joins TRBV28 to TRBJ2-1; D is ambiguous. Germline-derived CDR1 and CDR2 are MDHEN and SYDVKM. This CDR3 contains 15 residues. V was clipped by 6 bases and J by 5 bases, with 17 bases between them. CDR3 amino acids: CASSRRWARDNEQFF. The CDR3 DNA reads TGTGCCAGCAGCCGACGGTGGGCCCGGGACAATGAGCAGTTCTTC.

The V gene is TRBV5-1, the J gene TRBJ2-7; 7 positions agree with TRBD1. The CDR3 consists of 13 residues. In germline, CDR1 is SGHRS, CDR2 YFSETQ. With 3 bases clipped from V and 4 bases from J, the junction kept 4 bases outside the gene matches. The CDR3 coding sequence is TGCGCCAGCAGCTGGCCAGGGGGTTACGAGCAGTACTTC. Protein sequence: CASSWPGGYEQYF.

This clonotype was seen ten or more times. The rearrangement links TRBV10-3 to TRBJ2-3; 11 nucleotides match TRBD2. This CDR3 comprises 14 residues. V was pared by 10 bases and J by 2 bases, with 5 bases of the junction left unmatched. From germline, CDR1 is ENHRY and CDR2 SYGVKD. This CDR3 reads CATLGLADTDTQYF. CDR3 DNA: TGTGCCACGTTGGGACTAGCGGACACAGATACGCAGTATTTT.

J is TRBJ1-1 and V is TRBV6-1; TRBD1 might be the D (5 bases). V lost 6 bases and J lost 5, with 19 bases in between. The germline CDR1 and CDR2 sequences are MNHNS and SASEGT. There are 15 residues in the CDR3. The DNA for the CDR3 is TGTGCCAGCAGGCCTCAGGGTACCGTGGGGACTGAAGCTTTCTTT. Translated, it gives CASRPQGTVGTEAFF.